Listed below are T cell receptor beta chains from one sample, sequenced in a study of blood T cells in healthy people across ages. TCRdb analysed the 5' RACE reads with MiXCR anew, one entry per CDR3 protein. The data show 900,000 to 950,000 distinct CDR3 sequences, roughly 29% seen once. The same data also contributed to another study, on T cells of mothers and their children.

The sample was blood. Receptors were obtained from a woman aged 40 to 50 in good health. Both conserved end residues are part of each CDR3. A D gene is named only where the DNA matches it firmly. Not all rows give a size; the values are once, few, many and, for expanded clones, a class.

clone_size: NA
v_call: TRBV7-9
j_call: TRBJ2-1
d_call: NA
cdr3_aa: CASSLGLGYNEQFF

clone_size: NA
v_call: TRBV28
j_call: TRBJ1-1
d_call: TRBD1
cdr3_aa: CASTKTGRNTEAFF

clone_size: NA
v_call: TRBV20-1
j_call: TRBJ1-5
d_call: NA
cdr3_aa: CSARRTERLGNQPQHF

clone_size: NA
v_call: TRBV5-4
j_call: TRBJ2-1
d_call: TRBD2
cdr3_aa: CASSPGGPNNEQFF

clone_size: NA
v_call: TRBV9
j_call: TRBJ2-5
d_call: TRBD1
cdr3_aa: CASSARGGRTPVETQYF

clone_size: NA
v_call: TRBV27
j_call: TRBJ2-3
d_call: NA
cdr3_aa: CASSYQGPSTDTQYF

clone_size: many
v_call: TRBV20-1
j_call: TRBJ2-5
d_call: TRBD2
cdr3_aa: CSARGGTSGDETQYF

clone_size: many
v_call: TRBV15
j_call: TRBJ2-3
d_call: NA
cdr3_aa: CATSREGYGDTQYF

clone_size: NA
v_call: TRBV20-1
j_call: TRBJ2-3
d_call: TRBD2
cdr3_aa: CSASRRGGFDTQYF

clone_size: few
v_call: TRBV28
j_call: TRBJ2-7
d_call: NA
cdr3_aa: CASTSWDGSYEQYF

clone_size: few
v_call: TRBV28
j_call: TRBJ2-3
d_call: TRBD1
cdr3_aa: CASSSPRTGTTDTQYF

clone_size: NA
v_call: TRBV5-5
j_call: TRBJ1-1
d_call: NA
cdr3_aa: CASSFPDGYEAFF

clone_size: few
v_call: TRBV20-1
j_call: TRBJ2-7
d_call: NA
cdr3_aa: CSAPRGYEQYF

clone_size: NA
v_call: TRBV7-3
j_call: TRBJ2-1
d_call: NA
cdr3_aa: CASSKRGNNEQFF

clone_size: few
v_call: TRBV29-1
j_call: TRBJ2-6
d_call: NA
cdr3_aa: CSAEGVGVLTF

clone_size: NA
v_call: TRBV6-1
j_call: TRBJ2-3
d_call: NA
cdr3_aa: CASRKNSSPQSTDTQYF

clone_size: NA
v_call: TRBV30
j_call: TRBJ2-7
d_call: NA
cdr3_aa: CAWSYPRGNHVYEQYF

clone_size: NA
v_call: TRBV12-3/TRBV12-4
j_call: TRBJ2-3
d_call: NA
cdr3_aa: CASSLTGLQGSDTQYF

clone_size: few
v_call: TRBV4-3
j_call: NA
d_call: TRBD1
cdr3_aa: CASSQGTGGAGETQYF

clone_size: many
v_call: TRBV6-5
j_call: TRBJ1-4
d_call: NA
cdr3_aa: CASSPKGIANEKLFF

clone_size: many
v_call: TRBV27
j_call: TRBJ2-4
d_call: NA
cdr3_aa: CASSFGQGQTQYF

clone_size: few
v_call: TRBV10-3
j_call: TRBJ1-1
d_call: NA
cdr3_aa: CAISDTGSTEAFF

clone_size: NA
v_call: TRBV7-9
j_call: TRBJ2-3
d_call: TRBD2
cdr3_aa: CASSLGSSGGFGDTQYF

clone_size: NA
v_call: TRBV7-2
j_call: TRBJ2-7
d_call: NA
cdr3_aa: CASSSIRANEQYF

clone_size: few
v_call: TRBV19
j_call: TRBJ2-1
d_call: TRBD1
cdr3_aa: CASTPRQGTYNEQFF

clone_size: many
v_call: TRBV3-1
j_call: TRBJ2-7
d_call: NA
cdr3_aa: CASSQAVGEQYF

clone_size: many
v_call: TRBV20-1
j_call: TRBJ1-2
d_call: TRBD1
cdr3_aa: CSASGGQNYGYTF

clone_size: NA
v_call: TRBV27
j_call: TRBJ2-7
d_call: TRBD2
cdr3_aa: CASTKTGGAYEQYF

clone_size: many
v_call: TRBV5-1
j_call: TRBJ2-3
d_call: TRBD2
cdr3_aa: CASNSGGGDTQYF

clone_size: NA
v_call: TRBV20-1
j_call: TRBJ1-2
d_call: TRBD1
cdr3_aa: CSAPGQGALYDYTF

clone_size: NA
v_call: TRBV4-1
j_call: TRBJ2-7
d_call: NA
cdr3_aa: CASSQDSAQPIYEQYF

clone_size: NA
v_call: TRBV29-1
j_call: TRBJ2-2
d_call: NA
cdr3_aa: CSVVRGDTGELFF

clone_size: few
v_call: TRBV7-3
j_call: TRBJ2-1
d_call: TRBD2
cdr3_aa: CASSLGRGIYNGQFF

clone_size: many
v_call: TRBV12-3/TRBV12-4
j_call: TRBJ2-7
d_call: TRBD1
cdr3_aa: CASSLTGTGYAQYF

clone_size: NA
v_call: TRBV5-1
j_call: TRBJ2-7
d_call: TRBD1
cdr3_aa: CASRATGTGYGEQYF

clone_size: NA
v_call: TRBV7-9
j_call: TRBJ2-3
d_call: NA
cdr3_aa: CASSRGQGGTQYF

clone_size: NA
v_call: TRBV4-1
j_call: TRBJ2-7
d_call: NA
cdr3_aa: CASSLLMNYEQYF

clone_size: many
v_call: TRBV24-1
j_call: TRBJ1-4
d_call: NA
cdr3_aa: CATSDPRGRPPVLFF

clone_size: many
v_call: TRBV20-1
j_call: TRBJ2-7
d_call: NA
cdr3_aa: CSARGTREFYEQYF